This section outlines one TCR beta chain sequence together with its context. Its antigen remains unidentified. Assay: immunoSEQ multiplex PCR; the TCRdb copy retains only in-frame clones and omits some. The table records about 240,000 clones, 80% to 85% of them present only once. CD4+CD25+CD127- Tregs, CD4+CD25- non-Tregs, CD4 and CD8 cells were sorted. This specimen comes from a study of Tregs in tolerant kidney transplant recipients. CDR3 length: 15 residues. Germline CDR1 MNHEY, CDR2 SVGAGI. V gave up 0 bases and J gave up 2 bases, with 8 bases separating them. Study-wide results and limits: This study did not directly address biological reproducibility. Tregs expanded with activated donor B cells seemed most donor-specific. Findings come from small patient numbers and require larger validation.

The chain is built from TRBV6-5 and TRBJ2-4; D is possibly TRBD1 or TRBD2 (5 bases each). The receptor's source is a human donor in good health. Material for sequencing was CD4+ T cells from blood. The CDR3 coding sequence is TGTGCCAGCAGTTACTCGAGGGGACCCAAAAACATTCAGTACTTC. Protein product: CASSYSRGPKNIQYF.